This T cell receptor (beta chain) comes out of a study of blood T cell repertoires in COVID-19. Study-level information: What the recovered Cohort 3 donors had was two negative PCRs, clearance, or symptom resolution. PBMCs, B-cell-depleted T cells, or T cells were the source of the cDNA or gDNA that made up the material.

The protocol was immunoSEQ multiplex PCR, while the TCRdb copy is restricted to in-frame clones and leaves out a portion. Of under 150,000 clones listed, 84% were seen once; the top ten hold 3.9%. Adults between roughly 18 and 95 years of age took part from more than 20 US areas. Participant-given clinical history determined each cohort assignment. Germline-derived CDR1 and CDR2 are MNHEY and SVGAGI. This CDR3 contains 14 residues. V lost 2 bases and J 4 bases, leaving 11 bases between the germline ends. The clonotype comes from a man in his fifties or sixties in a cohort exposed to, infected with or recovered from COVID-19 (not recorded which). Sequenced input: PBMCs or T cells enriched from blood (not recorded which). This chain joins TRBV6-5 and TRBJ2-5, with TRBD2 as a possible D gene (6 bases). The CDR3 coding sequence is TGTGCCAGCAGTTACGCGGGGACCCGAGAGACCCAGTACTTC. Encoded protein: CASSYAGTRETQYF.